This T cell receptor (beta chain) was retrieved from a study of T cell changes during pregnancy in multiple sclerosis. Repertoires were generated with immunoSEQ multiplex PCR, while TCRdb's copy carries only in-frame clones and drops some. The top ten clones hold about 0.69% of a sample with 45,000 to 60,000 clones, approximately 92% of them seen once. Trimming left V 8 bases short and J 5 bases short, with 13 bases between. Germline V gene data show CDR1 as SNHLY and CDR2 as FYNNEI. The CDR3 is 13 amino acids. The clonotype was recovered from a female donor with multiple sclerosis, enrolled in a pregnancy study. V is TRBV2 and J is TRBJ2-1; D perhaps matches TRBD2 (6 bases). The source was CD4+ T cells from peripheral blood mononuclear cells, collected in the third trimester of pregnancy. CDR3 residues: CASGRERDNEQFF. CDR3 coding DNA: TGTGCCAGCGGCAGGGAGCGGGACAATGAGCAGTTCTTC.